A single sample gave rise to the 9 T cell receptor beta chains below, sequenced in a study of OX40 agonist ivuxolimab in advanced cancers. Measured with immunoSEQ multiplex PCR; TCRdb has only the in-frame clones, and not every one. The sample records some 77,000 clones, approximately 85% being singletons. This material consisted of CD4+ or CD8+ T cells sorted from blood, taken in a trial of the OX40 agonist ivuxolimab. These receptor sequences come from an adult with an advanced solid tumor such as melanoma, head and neck, liver or kidney cancer.

The gene calls are TRBV6-6 and TRBJ1-2, with D possibly matching TRBD1 (5 bases). Germline lookup yields CDR1 MNHNY and CDR2 SVGAGI (reference sequence). There are 13 residues in the CDR3. Trimming took off 2 bases at V and 7 bases at J, with 11 bases between the two ends. The CDR3 DNA is TGTGCCAGCAGTTACGGCAGGGCAAGTGGCTACACCTTC. It specifies CASSYGRASGYTF.

This CDR3 is CARSARLKLKDYNSPLHF. The CDR3 bases are TGTGCCAGAAGCGCCAGATTAAAACTGAAAGACTATAATTCACCCCTCCACTTT. V usage is TRBV5-3 and J usage is TRBJ1-6; the D is unclear. TRBV5-3 is an ORF for which the function is uncertain. CDR3 size: 18 residues. The V end lost 4 bases, the J end lost 3 bases, and 20 bases lay between the germline ends.

Concerning this clone: Other nucleotide sequences from this sample produce the same CDR3. The chain links TRBV7-6 to TRBJ1-1; D call uncertain. Germline V CDR1 and CDR2: SGHVS, FNYEAQ. The CDR3 consists of 14 residues. The germline V and J ends were trimmed by 1 base and 2 bases, with 8 bases remaining between them. The CDR3 loop is CASSLVGGNTEAFF. CDR3 coding DNA: TGTGCCAGCAGCTTAGTGGGCGGCAACACTGAAGCTTTCTTT.

The chain employs TRBV10-3 and TRBJ1-6; D possibly corresponds to TRBD1 (6 bases). The CDR3 runs 17 residues. Trimming took off 0 bases at V and 2 bases at J, with 11 bases between the two ends. Looked up from germline, CDR1 is ENHRY and CDR2 is SYGVKD. CDR3 DNA sequence: TGTGCCATCAGTGAGTCCAAGGGACAAACCTATAATTCACCCCTCCACTTT. This translates into CAISESKGQTYNSPLHF.

The chain recombines TRBV30 with TRBJ2-2; 7 nucleotides match TRBD2. Germline V lookup: CDR1 GTSNPN, CDR2 SVGIG (reference sequence). CDR3 length: 15 residues. The V segment lost 2 bases and the J segment 1 base; nucleotides outside the gene matches: 4. Here the CDR3 reads CAWSPLAGNTGELFF. In DNA form, the CDR3 reads TGTGCCTGGAGTCCTTTAGCGGGGAACACCGGGGAGCTGTTTTTT.

The chain carries TRBV4-1 and TRBJ1-6; TRBD1 matches 8 bases. The V gene's germline CDR1 is MGHRA and CDR2 YSYEKL. This CDR3 has 15 amino acids. Trimming at V came to 0 bases and at J to 10 bases, leaving 5 bases not matched to a gene. As DNA, the CDR3 is TGCGCCAGCAGCCAAGATCAGGGGGCAAAGTCACCCCTCCACTTT. Protein: CASSQDQGAKSPLHF.

This chain links TRBV27 with TRBJ1-2, with D tentatively TRBD1 (6 bases). Germline values: CDR1 MNHEY, CDR2 SMNVEV (reference sequence). The CDR3 contains 13 residues. V lost 6 bases and J 7 bases, leaving 15 bases between the germline ends. The CDR3 loop reads CASRPQGFGGYTF. The DNA of the CDR3 is TGTGCCAGCAGACCACAGGGATTCGGTGGCTACACCTTC.

This clone has just one count. For the CDR3, the DNA is TGTGCCATCAGTGAGTCGACACGACAGAGCGAAGCTTTCTTT. Translation gives CAISESTRQSEAFF. The chain employs TRBV10-3 and TRBJ1-1; maybe TRBD1 (5 bases). There are 14 residues in the CDR3. CDR1 ENHRY and CDR2 SYGVKD come from the germline V gene. The V gene lost 0 bases and the J gene lost 8 bases, with 13 bases spanning the gap.

The V call is TRBV7-8, the J call TRBJ2-7, with D possibly matching TRBD1 (6 bases). This CDR3 has 12 amino acids. Germline V gene sequence: CDR1 SGHVS, CDR2 FQNEAQ. The V end was cut by 1 base, the J end by 5 bases, with 6 bases between. Here the CDR3 DNA reads TGTGCCAGCAGCTTAGACAGGGACGAGCAGTACTTC. It codes for CASSLDRDEQYF.